The rows below give T cell receptor beta chains drawn from one sample of a study of T cell repertoires in cytomegalovirus infection. TCRdb used MiXCR to reprocess the reads, holding one entry per CDR3 protein. The table shows roughly 500,000 distinct CDR3 sequences, with approximately 10% occurring only once. The sequenced material came from PBMCs. Receptors originate from a human donor in good health (CMV status not recorded). Some clones in this sample may be carry-over from other donors' samples. Each CDR3 is given with its conserved first and last residue. Each record gives: clone size, D gene, V gene, J gene, CDR3 DNA, CDR3 protein. D genes are given only for firm matches. Some rows have no size entry. The others give once, few or many, or a class for an expanded clone.

size: -
D: -
V: TRBV2
J: TRBJ2-1
DNA: TGTGCCAGCAACGGTGAAGTTGCTCCTGGGGGTAAGCAGTTCTTC
CDR3: CASNGEVAPGGKQFF

size: many
D: TRBD2
V: TRBV19
J: TRBJ2-3
DNA: TGTGCCAGTAGTCGTAGCGGGATATACTATAGCACAGATACGCAGTATTTT
CDR3: CASSRSGIYYSTDTQYF

size: -
D: -
V: TRBV20-1
J: TRBJ2-5
DNA: TGCAGTGCGCTGGAGGTACAAGAGACCCAGTACTTC
CDR3: CSALEVQETQYF

size: -
D: TRBD1
V: TRBV15
J: TRBJ1-5
DNA: TGTGCCACCAGCAGAGATACAGGGGGCAATCAGCCCCAGCATTTT
CDR3: CATSRDTGGNQPQHF

size: many
D: -
V: TRBV6-5
J: TRBJ2-7
DNA: TGTGCCAGCAGTTCCCGGGACCCCACCTACGAGCAGTACTTC
CDR3: CASSSRDPTYEQYF

size: few
D: TRBD1
V: TRBV20-1
J: TRBJ2-5
DNA: TGCAGTGCTAGAAGCCCTACAGGGGGCGAGACCCAGTACTTC
CDR3: CSARSPTGGETQYF

size: many
D: TRBD2
V: TRBV19
J: TRBJ2-2
DNA: TGTGCCAGTAGTATCTCTAGCGGGTCCCACACCGGGGAGCTGTTTTTT
CDR3: CASSISSGSHTGELFF

size: many
D: -
V: TRBV19
J: TRBJ1-2
DNA: TGTGCCAGTAGTATCACGAGGGGCTATGGCTACACCTTC
CDR3: CASSITRGYGYTF

size: many
D: -
V: TRBV28
J: TRBJ2-1
DNA: TGTGCCAGCAGCGGGGCCCCCCTAGGTGAGCAGTTCTTC
CDR3: CASSGAPLGEQFF

size: many
D: -
V: TRBV6-5
J: TRBJ1-3
DNA: TGTGCCAGCACCTTGGACAACTCTGGAAACACCATATATTTT
CDR3: CASTLDNSGNTIYF

size: many
D: -
V: TRBV7-2
J: TRBJ2-7
DNA: TGTGCCAGCAGCCCAGGACAGCACTACGAGCAGTACTTC
CDR3: CASSPGQHYEQYF

size: many
D: -
V: TRBV10-3
J: TRBJ2-3
DNA: TGTGCCTCTGGGGAAAACCTTAGCACAGATACGCAGTATTTT
CDR3: CASGENLSTDTQYF

size: many
D: -
V: TRBV7-9
J: TRBJ2-4
DNA: TGTGCCAGCACTCCCTTGGATGGGGGCTTAGCCAAAAACATTCAGTACTTC
CDR3: CASTPLDGGLAKNIQYF

size: many
D: -
V: TRBV12-3/TRBV12-4
J: TRBJ2-5
DNA: TGTGCCAGCAGTTTTACAGGGATAGGGACCCAGTACTTC
CDR3: CASSFTGIGTQYF

size: many
D: TRBD2
V: TRBV27
J: TRBJ2-7
DNA: TGTGCCAGCAGTTTATCGATTAGCGGGGGGTCTATCTTCTACGAGCAGTACTTC
CDR3: CASSLSISGGSIFYEQYF

size: few
D: -
V: TRBV28
J: TRBJ1-5
DNA: TGTGCCAGCAGACCACGCGGGGCAGGGGTCCACAATCAGCCCCAGCATTTT
CDR3: CASRPRGAGVHNQPQHF

size: many
D: TRBD2
V: TRBV11-3
J: TRBJ2-1
DNA: TGTGCCAGCAGCAGACGTGGACTAGCGTCCTACAATGAGCAGTTCTTC
CDR3: CASSRRGLASYNEQFF

size: -
D: -
V: TRBV5-1
J: TRBJ2-1
DNA: TGCGCCAGCAGCTTAGGAGAAAGTAGCTACAATGAGCAGTTCTTC
CDR3: CASSLGESSYNEQFF

size: many
D: -
V: TRBV7-3
J: TRBJ2-4
DNA: TGTGCCAAACCCCGGGGACCTAACCTAGCCAAAAACATTCAGTACTTC
CDR3: CAKPRGPNLAKNIQYF

size: many
D: TRBD1
V: TRBV23-1
J: TRBJ1-4
DNA: TGCGCCAGCAGTCAATCGCGGGCAGGGGGGGCTGAAAAACTGTTTTTT
CDR3: CASSQSRAGGAEKLFF

size: -
D: TRBD1
V: TRBV29-1
J: TRBJ2-5
DNA: TGCAGCGGCCGGGACAGGAGGGCCCAAGAGACCCAGTACTTC
CDR3: CSGRDRRAQETQYF

size: few
D: -
V: TRBV3-1
J: TRBJ1-1
DNA: TGTGCCAGCAGCCGGGAAGGGCTGAACACTGAAGCTTTCTTT
CDR3: CASSREGLNTEAFF

size: -
D: TRBD2
V: TRBV20-1
J: TRBJ2-5
DNA: TGCAGTGCTAGACGGCGGGGGGGCCGGAGGGAGACCCAGTACTTC
CDR3: CSARRRGGRRETQYF

size: few
D: -
V: TRBV15
J: TRBJ1-2
DNA: TGTGCCACCAGCAGAGATCAGAGTAACTATGGCTACACCTTC
CDR3: CATSRDQSNYGYTF

size: -
D: TRBD1
V: TRBV18
J: TRBJ1-5
DNA: TGTGCCAGCTCCCGACAGGGGGCCCTCAATCAGCCCCAGCATTTT
CDR3: CASSRQGALNQPQHF

size: many
D: TRBD1
V: TRBV19
J: TRBJ1-1
DNA: TGTGCCAGTAGTGCCGGGACAGGGGCTGAAGCTTTCTTT
CDR3: CASSAGTGAEAFF

size: many
D: TRBD2
V: TRBV27
J: TRBJ2-1
DNA: TGTGCCAGCAGTCCCGGGCGGGGGTTTTACAATGAGCAGTTCTTC
CDR3: CASSPGRGFYNEQFF

size: many
D: -
V: TRBV7-8
J: TRBJ1-2
DNA: TGTGCCAGCAGCCAGCCGGGGCGAGTCTATGGCTACACCTTC
CDR3: CASSQPGRVYGYTF

size: many
D: -
V: TRBV7-3
J: TRBJ2-5
DNA: TGTGCCAGCAGCTTTGGGGCACAGGAGGAGACCCAGTACTTC
CDR3: CASSFGAQEETQYF

size: -
D: -
V: TRBV10-1
J: TRBJ2-2
DNA: TGCGCCAGCAGTGAGTACCCGAACGGGGAGCTGTTTTTT
CDR3: CASSEYPNGELFF

size: many
D: TRBD2
V: TRBV15
J: TRBJ2-1
DNA: TGTGCCACCAGCAGAGGTGGACTAGCGGGGGGGCCAGTTAACAATGAGCAGTTCTTC
CDR3: CATSRGGLAGGPVNNEQFF

size: many
D: TRBD1
V: TRBV18
J: TRBJ1-1
DNA: TGTGCCAGCTCACCACTGATCAACAGGGGTATGAACACTGAAGCTTTCTTT
CDR3: CASSPLINRGMNTEAFF

size: many
D: -
V: TRBV6-6
J: TRBJ2-3
DNA: TGTGCCAGCAGTCAGCCTAGCACAGATACGCAGTATTTT
CDR3: CASSQPSTDTQYF

size: many
D: TRBD2
V: TRBV12-3/TRBV12-4
J: TRBJ2-5
DNA: TGTGCCAGCAGTCTCGGGACTAGCGGGAGATCGGGGGAAGAGACCCAGTACTTC
CDR3: CASSLGTSGRSGEETQYF

size: many
D: TRBD2
V: TRBV7-2
J: TRBJ2-1
DNA: TGTGCCAGCAGCTCCCTGGGGACTAGCTTCAATGAGCAGTTCTTC
CDR3: CASSSLGTSFNEQFF

size: -
D: -
V: TRBV28
J: TRBJ2-1
DNA: TGTGCCAGCAGTTCCAAAGGGAGCTCCTACAATGAGCAGTTCTTC
CDR3: CASSSKGSSYNEQFF

size: many
D: -
V: TRBV20-1
J: TRBJ1-4
DNA: TGCAGTGCTAGATCCGGACTTAATGAAAAACTGTTTTTT
CDR3: CSARSGLNEKLFF

size: many
D: TRBD1
V: TRBV12-5
J: TRBJ1-5
DNA: TGTGCTAGTGGTTCCTCCGACAGGGACAATAGCAATCAGCCCCAGCATTTT
CDR3: CASGSSDRDNSNQPQHF

size: many
D: -
V: TRBV7-8
J: TRBJ2-5
DNA: TGTGCCAGTGACAGCGGTGGGGAGACCCAGTACTTC
CDR3: CASDSGGETQYF

size: few
D: -
V: TRBV4-1
J: TRBJ2-3
DNA: TGCGCCAGCAGCCAAGGAATGGCGAAGAGGGTGGCAGATACGCAGTATTTT
CDR3: CASSQGMAKRVADTQYF

size: -
D: -
V: TRBV6-6
J: TRBJ1-1
DNA: TGTGCCAGCAGTTACCCTGTTTTGGGGACTGAAGCTTTCTTT
CDR3: CASSYPVLGTEAFF

size: few
D: -
V: TRBV18
J: TRBJ2-7
DNA: TGTGCCAGCTCACCACCGGTGACACAGACCTACGAGCAGTACTTC
CDR3: CASSPPVTQTYEQYF

size: few
D: -
V: TRBV19
J: TRBJ2-1
DNA: TGTGCCACTAGCTGGGAGGGGGGGAGAAGGGAGCAGTTCTTC
CDR3: CATSWEGGRREQFF

size: many
D: -
V: TRBV7-3
J: TRBJ2-2
DNA: TGTGCCAGCACCTCCCCGAGAACCGGGGAGCTGTTTTTT
CDR3: CASTSPRTGELFF

size: many
D: -
V: TRBV25-1
J: TRBJ2-2
DNA: TGTGCCAGCAGTGAATGGGACCTGGTGACCGGGGAGCTGTTTTTT
CDR3: CASSEWDLVTGELFF

size: many
D: -
V: TRBV12-3/TRBV12-4
J: TRBJ2-5
DNA: TGTGCCAGCAGCCTGAACGTAGAGACCCAGTACTTC
CDR3: CASSLNVETQYF

size: -
D: -
V: TRBV30
J: TRBJ2-6
DNA: TGTGCCTGGAGTCATGGGGGATCTGGGGCCAACGTCCTGACTTTC
CDR3: CAWSHGGSGANVLTF

size: many
D: -
V: TRBV5-1
J: TRBJ2-2
DNA: TGCGCCAGCAACCAAAGCCCCGGGGGCGCCGGGGAGCTGTTTTTT
CDR3: CASNQSPGGAGELFF

size: -
D: -
V: TRBV7-9
J: TRBJ2-7
DNA: TGTGCCAGCAGCCCCGACAGACCGTCCTACGAGCAGTACTTC
CDR3: CASSPDRPSYEQYF

size: few
D: TRBD2
V: TRBV9
J: TRBJ2-7
DNA: TGTGCCAGCAGCGGGGGACTAGCGGGGTCTTACGAGCAGTACTTC
CDR3: CASSGGLAGSYEQYF